Following are 25 T cell receptor beta chains from one sample sequenced in a study of cytomegalovirus exposure and HLA in healthy donors. Primers for the PCR totalled 60 Vbeta and 13 Jbeta. Only in-frame clones appear in the TCRdb table, and some are missing; sequencing was by immunoSEQ multiplex PCR. Among approximately 110,000 clones listed, roughly four fifths were seen once. Sequencing was performed on PBMCs. These TCRs come from a woman aged 55 to 70 in good health and CMV-seropositive.

The chain has TRBV13 and TRBJ2-5; 7 positions agree with TRBD1. V shed 5 bases and J 5 bases; nucleotides not matched to a gene: 14. This CDR3 has 16 residues. The germline CDR1 and CDR2 sequences are PRHDT and FYEKMQ (reference sequence). The CDR3 DNA is TGTGCCAGCAGCCAAGGGTTAGGGGGCGCAGGGGAGACCCAGTACTTC. It codes for CASSQGLGGAGETQYF.

This chain joins TRBV6-1 and TRBJ1-2, with D perhaps matching TRBD1 (6 bases). With 4 bases removed from V and 2 bases from J, the gap between germline ends came to 14 bases. Germline assignment: CDR1 MNHNS and CDR2 SASEGT. This CDR3 has 15 amino acids. The CDR3 is CASSALNRANYGYTF. CDR3 sequence (DNA): TGTGCCAGCAGTGCCCTAAACAGGGCAAACTATGGCTACACCTTC.

The chain employs TRBV4-2 and TRBJ2-5; D unclear. Germline V gene data show CDR1 as LGHNA and CDR2 as YNFKEQ. V lost 0 bases and J lost 4, with 12 bases in between. The CDR3 covers 15 residues. Here the CDR3 reads CASSQDTGGRETQYF. For the CDR3, the DNA is TGTGCCAGCAGCCAAGATACTGGTGGGCGAGAGACCCAGTACTTC.

For this clone: The same CDR3 can be traced to other DNA sequences in this sample. The CDR3 coding sequence is TGTGCCACCAGCAGAGGTCGCGTGGCGGGGGGAGGTACAGATACGCAGTATTTT. Translation gives CATSRGRVAGGGTDTQYF. The V gene is TRBV15, the J gene TRBJ2-3; 8 nucleotides line up with TRBD2. The CDR3 is made up of 18 amino acids. From germline, CDR1 is LNHNV and CDR2 YYDKDF (reference sequence). The ends lost 1 base at V and 3 bases at J; junction bases unmatched: 12.

The chain employs TRBV28 and TRBJ2-2; D perhaps matches TRBD2 (6 bases). The germline V gene encodes CDR1 MDHEN and CDR2 SYDVKM. The CDR3 loop spans 17 amino acids. Trimming shortened V by 4 bases and J by 4 bases, and 19 bases separated the two germline ends. The CDR3 coding sequence is TGTGCCAGCAGTTCCCCTGCGGGGACTCTCCCCACCGGGGAGCTGTTTTTT. Protein product: CASSSPAGTLPTGELFF.

This clone has a handful of counts. This chain connects TRBV5-1 to TRBJ2-3; TRBD2 is a possible D gene (5 bases). Trimming cost V 5 bases and J 5 bases, with 15 bases left between them. CDR3 length equals 14 residues. Germline loops: CDR1 SGHRS, CDR2 YFSETQ. The CDR3 region is CASSPERVEDTQYF. The CDR3 DNA reads as TGCGCCAGCAGTCCGGAGAGGGTTGAAGATACGCAGTATTTT.

In this sample, this clone turned up a few times. J is TRBJ1-5 and V is TRBV30; D gene unclear. V lost 1 base and J 3 bases, leaving 10 bases between the germline ends. Germline CDR1 is GTSNPN and CDR2 is SVGIG (reference sequence). The length of the CDR3 is 14 residues. DNA of the CDR3: TGTGCCTGGAGTGACATCCTTTTCAATCAGCCCCAGCATTTT. It specifies CAWSDILFNQPQHF.

The chain combines TRBV18 with TRBJ1-1, with D uncertain. The CDR3 has 15 residues. Deletions cut 0 bases from V and 1 base from J, with 9 bases between. From germline, CDR1 is KGHSH and CDR2 LQKENI. CDR3 residues: CASSPPSRPNTEAFF. CDR3 nucleotide sequence: TGTGCCAGCTCACCACCATCCAGGCCGAACACTGAAGCTTTCTTT.

J is TRBJ2-7 and V is TRBV21-1; the table assigns TRBD2, which was not confirmed against the DNA. TRBV21-1 is noted as a pseudogene. The CDR3 spans 17 residues. CDR3 loop: CASSKALAGPVVYEQYF. The CDR3 nucleotides read TGTGCCAGCAGCAAAGCCCTAGCGGGGCCCGTGGTATACGAGCAGTACTTC.

V and J are TRBV7-8 and TRBJ1-2, with TRBD1 identical over 7 bases. The trim removed 4 bases at V and 8 bases at J, leaving 13 bases unmatched. This CDR3 is built from 15 residues. CDR1 and CDR2 (germline): SGHVS, FQNEAQ. The CDR3 coding sequence is TGTGCCAGCAGCTCAGCCGGGACAGAGACGGGGGGCTACACCTTC. Translating it yields CASSSAGTETGGYTF.

The CDR3 is CASSFSGTEAFF. CDR3 sequence (DNA): TGCGCCAGCAGCTTCTCGGGGACTGAAGCTTTCTTT. The chain uses TRBV5-1 and TRBJ1-1; D is uncertain. This CDR3 is 12 amino acids long. Germline V lookup: CDR1 SGHRS, CDR2 YFSETQ. Trimming removed 2 bases from V and 5 bases from J, with 7 bases in between.

The table lists this clone with a few counts. The V call is TRBV6-5, the J call TRBJ1-5; no firm D call. The CDR3 runs to 12 residues. Germline-derived CDR1 and CDR2 are MNHEY and SVGAGI. Trimming removed 5 bases at V and 4 bases at J, with 6 bases between. The CDR3 DNA sequence: TGTGCCAGCAGTCGGGATAATCAGCCCCAGCATTTT. The encoded protein is CASSRDNQPQHF.

The rearrangement links TRBV7-2 to TRBJ2-3; the D is unclear. V was clipped by 4 bases and J by 0 bases, with 2 bases between them. The V gene's germline CDR1 is SGHTA and CDR2 FQGNSA. This CDR3 contains 12 residues. CDR3 sequence: CASSSSTDTQYF. The CDR3 DNA follows: TGTGCCAGCAGCTCTAGCACAGATACGCAGTATTTT.

The genes are TRBV9 and TRBJ2-3, with D perhaps matching TRBD2 (6 bases). The CDR3 spans 13 residues. Germline CDR1 and CDR2: SGDLS and YYNGEE. V gave up 0 bases and J gave up 10 bases, with 12 bases separating them. The CDR3 bases are TGTGCCAGCAGCGTAGGGGAATGGGAGGCGCAGTATTTT. Amino acids: CASSVGEWEAQYF.

The gene calls are TRBV5-1 and TRBJ2-1, with 8 bases that match TRBD1. With V trimmed by 4 bases and J by 7 bases, 7 bases remained unmatched. The CDR3 is 14 residues long. Germline V gives CDR1 SGHRS, CDR2 YFSETQ. CDR3 sequence (DNA): TGCGCCAGCAGCCGTGACAGGGGTAGAAATGAGCAGTTCTTC. This gives the protein CASSRDRGRNEQFF.

The rearrangement joins TRBV4-3 to TRBJ2-1, with TRBD2 as a possible D gene (6 bases). Germline values: CDR1 LGHNA, CDR2 YSLEER. V shed 1 base and J shed 11 bases, with 18 bases lying between them. This CDR3 has 15 amino acids. CDR3: CASSQVVGGGRKQFF. Written as DNA, the CDR3 is TGCGCCAGCAGCCAAGTGGTGGGGGGAGGACGAAAGCAGTTCTTC.

J is TRBJ2-7 and V is TRBV11-2, with D possibly TRBD2 on 7 matching bases. The CDR3 loop spans 16 amino acids. The V end was cut by 3 bases, the J end by 4 bases, with 19 bases between. CDR1 is SGHAT and CDR2 is FQNNGV in the germline V gene. For the CDR3, the DNA is TGTGCCAGCAGCTTCCGTGTAGAGGGGGGGAGGTACGAGCAGTACTTC. Its translation is CASSFRVEGGRYEQYF.

This chain joins TRBV7-9 and TRBJ2-4, with a possible D match to TRBD2 (7 bases). CDR1 and CDR2 from the germline V gene are SEHNR and FQNEAQ (reference sequence). The CDR3 has 17 amino acids. The V gene lost 5 bases and the J gene lost 0 bases, with 17 bases spanning the gap. CDR3 in DNA: TGTGCCAGCAGCCCCGAAGGGGGGGGCAGAGCCAAAAACATTCAGTACTTC. It specifies CASSPEGGGRAKNIQYF.

This chain joins TRBV19 and TRBJ2-7, with TRBD2 matching over 15 bases. Germline CDR1 reads LNHDA; CDR2 reads SQIVND (reference sequence). The length of the CDR3 is 17 residues. Unmatched junction bases numbered 9, after V lost 5 bases and J lost 4 bases. CDR3 region: CASSSGLAGGNRYEQYF. In nucleotides, the CDR3 is TGTGCCAGTAGTTCCGGACTAGCGGGAGGGAATAGATACGAGCAGTACTTC.

V gene TRBV5-1 combines with J gene TRBJ2-3; 13 nucleotides match TRBD2. After removal of 4 bases from V and 1 base from J, the junction contained 9 bases not matched to a gene. CDR1 SGHRS and CDR2 YFSETQ come from the germline V gene. The CDR3 consists of 18 residues. The CDR3 loop is CASSRGTSGEVGTDTQYF. The CDR3 nucleotides read TGCGCCAGCAGCCGCGGGACTAGCGGGGAGGTCGGCACAGATACGCAGTATTTT.

This clone was seen a single time. The chain combines TRBV11-2 with TRBJ1-1, with D possibly being TRBD1 (6 bases). CDR3 length equals 14 residues. Germline V gene lookup returns CDR1 SGHAT and CDR2 FQNNGV. V lost 5 bases and J lost 6, with 16 bases in between. In DNA, the CDR3 is TGTGCCAGCAGCCTCGCCGGGGGGGGCGCTGAAGCTTTCTTT. It yields the protein CASSLAGGGAEAFF.

The rearrangement uses TRBV6-6 and TRBJ2-1; no definite D call. This CDR3 contains 11 residues. Trimming shortened V by 4 bases and J by 5 bases, and 3 bases separated the two germline ends. CDR1 is MNHNY and CDR2 is SVGAGI in the germline V gene (reference sequence). Written as DNA, the CDR3 is TGTGCCAGCAGTTTTAACAATGAGCAGTTCTTC. Protein product: CASSFNNEQFF.

The rearrangement links TRBV30 to TRBJ1-3, with D possibly being TRBD1 (6 bases). The length of the CDR3 is 14 residues. The germline V and J ends were trimmed by 8 bases and 4 bases, with 18 bases remaining between them. The V gene's germline CDR1 is GTSNPN and CDR2 SVGIG (reference sequence). The CDR3 reads CARSTGSGGNTIYF. CDR3 in DNA: TGTGCCCGATCAACAGGGTCCGGGGGAAACACCATATATTTT.

The chain combines TRBV5-1 with TRBJ2-7; maybe TRBD2 (8 bases). This CDR3 region has 16 residues. The V and J ends lost 0 bases and 3 bases respectively, with 16 bases between them. Germline values: CDR1 SGHRS, CDR2 YFSETQ. CDR3 sequence (DNA): TGCGCCAGCAGCTTGGCCGGGGGGGACAGAAACTACGAGCAGTACTTC. Its protein is CASSLAGGDRNYEQYF.

V is TRBV7-6 and J is TRBJ1-5; D possibly corresponds to TRBD1 (6 bases). Germline V lookup: CDR1 SGHVS, CDR2 FNYEAQ. Trimming took 2 bases from V and 0 from J, leaving 11 bases between them. CDR3 length equals 16 residues. CDR3 sequence: CASSLRAGVSNQPQHF. Here the CDR3 DNA reads TGTGCCAGCAGCTTAAGGGCAGGGGTTAGCAATCAGCCCCAGCATTTT.